This T cell receptor beta chain emerged from a study of control samples from healthy donors and cancer patients. Libraries were prepared by immunoSEQ multiplex PCR; TCRdb keeps only in-frame clonotypes and omits some of them. The data show over 200,000 clones, roughly 82% seen once. V was clipped by 5 bases and J by 0 bases; unmatched bases: 9. The germline gives CDR1 KGHDR, CDR2 SFDVKD. The CDR3 has 18 amino acids. A note on this clone: This CDR3 is also generated by other DNA sequences in the sample.

This receptor was obtained from a woman aged 55-70 years with lung cancer. The chain couples TRBV24-1 to TRBJ2-2; TRBD2 matches at 9 bases. Sequenced material: PBMCs. The CDR3 protein is CATSVGAAGGSNTGELFF. CDR3 in DNA: TGTGCCACCAGTGTGGGGGCGGCGGGGGGGTCGAACACCGGGGAGCTGTTTTTT.